This is a list of T cell receptor beta chains from one sample in a study of Graves' ophthalmopathy and Graves' hyperthyroidism. MiXCR, applied by TCRdb to the multiplex PCR reads, yields one record per CDR3 protein. The table shows 500,000 to 700,000 distinct CDR3 sequences, with roughly 39% occurring only once. The source material was peripheral blood or thyroid tissue (not recorded which). The receptors stem from an adult man with Graves' hyperthyroidism. Each CDR3 is given with its conserved first and last residue. The order of the fields is J gene, clone size, D gene, V gene, CDR3 DNA, CDR3 protein. The D gene is left open where the match is weak. Expanded clones are given a class, and other clones once, few, many or no size at all.

J gene: TRBJ2-7
clone size: few
D gene: NA
V gene: TRBV5-1
CDR3 DNA: TGCGCCAGCAGCCCGGGGTTGGGAACTGTCGAGCAGTACTTC
CDR3 protein: CASSPGLGTVEQYF

J gene: TRBJ1-4
clone size: many
D gene: NA
V gene: TRBV24-1
CDR3 DNA: TGTGCCACCAGTGATTCGACAGCAACTAATGAAAAACTGTTTTTT
CDR3 protein: CATSDSTATNEKLFF

J gene: TRBJ2-3
clone size: few
D gene: NA
V gene: TRBV9
CDR3 DNA: TGTGCCAGCAGCGTAGCTTTGGTCGGATCCACAGATACGCAGTATTTT
CDR3 protein: CASSVALVGSTDTQYF

J gene: TRBJ2-7
clone size: many
D gene: NA
V gene: TRBV28
CDR3 DNA: TGTGCCAGCAGTTACAGGGAGGATTGGCCCTACGAGCAGTACTTC
CDR3 protein: CASSYREDWPYEQYF

J gene: TRBJ1-3
clone size: few
D gene: TRBD1
V gene: TRBV4-1
CDR3 DNA: TGCGCCAGCAGCCAAACCGGGACAGTCTCTGGAAGCACCATATATTTT
CDR3 protein: CASSQTGTVSGSTIYF

J gene: TRBJ1-2
clone size: NA
D gene: NA
V gene: TRBV7-9
CDR3 DNA: TGTGCCAGCAGCCTGACAGAGACGGCGACCTCTAACTATGGCTACACCTTC
CDR3 protein: CASSLTETATSNYGYTF

J gene: TRBJ2-7
clone size: NA
D gene: TRBD2
V gene: TRBV19
CDR3 DNA: TGTGCCAGTAGCCGGGGACTAGCGGATCACTACGAGCAGTACTTC
CDR3 protein: CASSRGLADHYEQYF

J gene: TRBJ2-6
clone size: NA
D gene: NA
V gene: TRBV10-3
CDR3 DNA: TGTGCCATCTCGGACGCGGTCTCTGGGGCCAACGTCCTGACTTTC
CDR3 protein: CAISDAVSGANVLTF

J gene: TRBJ1-1
clone size: many
D gene: NA
V gene: TRBV5-1
CDR3 DNA: TGCGCCAGCAGCTTGATGAGGGGGGAAATGAACACTGAAGCTTTCTTT
CDR3 protein: CASSLMRGEMNTEAFF

J gene: TRBJ1-1
clone size: NA
D gene: NA
V gene: TRBV29-1
CDR3 DNA: TGCAGCGTTGAGAGACAGCCTGAAGCCTTCTTT
CDR3 protein: CSVERQPEAFF

J gene: TRBJ2-5
clone size: many
D gene: TRBD2
V gene: TRBV6-5
CDR3 DNA: TGTGCCAGCAGCTCCGGGACTAGCGGAATAGAGACCCAGTACTTC
CDR3 protein: CASSSGTSGIETQYF

J gene: TRBJ1-2
clone size: NA
D gene: TRBD1
V gene: TRBV7-6
CDR3 DNA: TGTGCCAGCAGCCAGGACAGGGGCCATGGCTACACCTTC
CDR3 protein: CASSQDRGHGYTF

J gene: TRBJ1-3
clone size: once
D gene: NA
V gene: TRBV5-1
CDR3 DNA: TGCGCCAGCAGCACCTCCGGAAGGACTACCTCTGGAAACACCATATATTTT
CDR3 protein: CASSTSGRTTSGNTIYF

J gene: TRBJ2-1
clone size: NA
D gene: NA
V gene: TRBV15
CDR3 DNA: TGTGCCACCAGCAACAGGAGACTTTACAATGAGCAGTTCTTC
CDR3 protein: CATSNRRLYNEQFF

J gene: TRBJ1-5
clone size: once
D gene: NA
V gene: TRBV7-2
CDR3 DNA: TGTGCCAGCAGCTTAGCGAGGACGGAGACCCAGCATTTT
CDR3 protein: CASSLARTETQHF

J gene: TRBJ2-5
clone size: once
D gene: TRBD1
V gene: TRBV7-9
CDR3 DNA: TGTGCCAGCAGCCGGAAAGCAGGGGGCGAAGAGACCCAGTACTTC
CDR3 protein: CASSRKAGGEETQYF

J gene: TRBJ1-1
clone size: many
D gene: NA
V gene: TRBV29-1
CDR3 DNA: TGCAGCGTGGAAGGACAGACATCAAAAGAAGCTTTCTTT
CDR3 protein: CSVEGQTSKEAFF